This entry lists 3 T cell receptor beta chains sequenced from one sample in a study of response to subunit inactivated influenza vaccine. A single record per CDR3 protein comes from TCRdb applying MiXCR to the RT-PCR reads. The data hold about 300,000 distinct CDR3 sequences, with approximately 20% observed a single time. This material consisted of PBMCs from blood, taken about 20 months after vaccination. The receptors were gathered from a man aged 45 to 70 who received an inactivated influenza vaccine.

J is TRBJ1-4 and V is TRBV20-1; 7 bases map to TRBD1. J lost 10 bases, V lost 0 bases, and 11 bases had no gene match. Germline loops: CDR1 DFQATT, CDR2 SNEGSKA (reference sequence). The CDR3 contains 15 residues. CDR3 loop: CSARDLSQGIGKLFF. For the CDR3, the DNA is TGCAGTGCTAGAGATCTCTCACAGGGGATTGGAAAACTGTTTTTT.

This clonotype was seen a few times. The chain is built from TRBV20-1 and TRBJ1-6; no reliable D call. This CDR3 region has 13 residues. Trimming removed 3 bases at V and 5 bases at J, with 8 bases between. Germline CDR1 and CDR2: DFQATT and SNEGSKA (reference sequence). The CDR3 is CSASVVNNSPLHF. The CDR3 region has the DNA TGCAGTGCTAGTGTCGTAAATAATTCACCCCTCCACTTT.

This clonotype was recorded at least ten times. The chain has TRBV12-3 or TRBV12-4 and TRBJ1-4, with 7 bases aligning to TRBD1. CDR3 length equals 14 residues. Trimming at V came to 5 bases and at J to 7 bases, leaving 7 bases not matched to a gene. The CDR3 sequence: CASSTAGGGEKLFF. The DNA for the CDR3 is TGTGCCAGCAGTACTGCAGGGGGAGGTGAAAAACTGTTTTTT.